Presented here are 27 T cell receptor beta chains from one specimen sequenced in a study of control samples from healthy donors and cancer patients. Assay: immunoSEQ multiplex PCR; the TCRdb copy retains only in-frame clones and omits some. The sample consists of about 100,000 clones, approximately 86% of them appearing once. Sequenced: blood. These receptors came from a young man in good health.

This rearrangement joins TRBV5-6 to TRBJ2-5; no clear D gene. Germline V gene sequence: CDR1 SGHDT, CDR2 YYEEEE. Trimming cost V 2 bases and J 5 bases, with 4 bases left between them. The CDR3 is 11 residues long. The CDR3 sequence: CASSFMETQYF. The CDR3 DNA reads TGTGCCAGCAGCTTTATGGAGACCCAGTACTTC.

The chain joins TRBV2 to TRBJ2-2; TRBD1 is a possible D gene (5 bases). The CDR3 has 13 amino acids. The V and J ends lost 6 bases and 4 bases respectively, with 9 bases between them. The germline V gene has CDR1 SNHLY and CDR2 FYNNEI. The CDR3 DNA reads TGTGCCAGCAGGGGGCCTTTCACCGGGGAGCTGTTTTTT. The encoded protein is CASRGPFTGELFF.

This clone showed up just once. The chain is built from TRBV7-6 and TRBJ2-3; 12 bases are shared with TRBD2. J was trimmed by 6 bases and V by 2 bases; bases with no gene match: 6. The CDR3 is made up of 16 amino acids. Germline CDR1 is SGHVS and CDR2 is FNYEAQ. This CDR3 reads CASSLWSSGGADTQYF. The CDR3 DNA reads TGTGCCAGCAGCTTATGGTCTAGCGGGGGGGCGGATACGCAGTATTTT.

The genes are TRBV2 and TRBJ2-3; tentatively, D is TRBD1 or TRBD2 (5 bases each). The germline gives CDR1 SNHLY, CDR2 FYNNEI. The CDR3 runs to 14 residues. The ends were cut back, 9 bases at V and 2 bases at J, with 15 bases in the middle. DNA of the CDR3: TGTGCCAGTTCCGGACTGGGGACCACAGATACGCAGTATTTT. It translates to CASSGLGTTDTQYF.

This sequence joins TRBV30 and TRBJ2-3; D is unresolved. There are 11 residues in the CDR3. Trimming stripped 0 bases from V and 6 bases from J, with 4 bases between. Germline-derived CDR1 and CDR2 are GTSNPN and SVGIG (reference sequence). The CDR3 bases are TGTGCCTGGAGTGTAACGGATACGCAGTATTTT. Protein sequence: CAWSVTDTQYF.

The CDR3: CASSSTRQEETQYF. The DNA of the CDR3 is TGTGCCAGCAGCTCGACTAGACAAGAAGAGACCCAGTACTTC. The chain employs TRBV5-6 and TRBJ2-5; a weak D match, TRBD2 (6 bases). V was shortened by 3 bases and J by 3 bases, with 12 bases between the two germline ends. The CDR3 is 14 amino acids. Germline V CDR1 and CDR2: SGHDT, YYEEEE.

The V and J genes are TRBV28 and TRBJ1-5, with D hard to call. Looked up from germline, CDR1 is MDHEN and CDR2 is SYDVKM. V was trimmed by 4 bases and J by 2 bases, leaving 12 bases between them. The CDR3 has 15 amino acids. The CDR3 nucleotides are TGTGCCAGCAGTTACCGTCGTGTGGGCAATCAGCCCCAGCATTTT. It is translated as CASSYRRVGNQPQHF.

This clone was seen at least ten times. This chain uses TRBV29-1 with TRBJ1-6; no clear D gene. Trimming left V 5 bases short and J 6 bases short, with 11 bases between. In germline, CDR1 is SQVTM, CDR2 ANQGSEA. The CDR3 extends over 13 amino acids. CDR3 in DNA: TGCAGCGTTTCCGTCGAAATTAATTCACCCCTCCACTTT. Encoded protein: CSVSVEINSPLHF.

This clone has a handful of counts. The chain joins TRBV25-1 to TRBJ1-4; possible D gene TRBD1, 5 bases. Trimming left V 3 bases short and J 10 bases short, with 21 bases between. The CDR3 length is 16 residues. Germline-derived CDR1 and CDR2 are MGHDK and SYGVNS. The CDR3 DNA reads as TGTGCCAGCAGTGACCCGATTGGGGGGTCCACGGGAAAACTGTTTTTT. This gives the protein CASSDPIGGSTGKLFF.

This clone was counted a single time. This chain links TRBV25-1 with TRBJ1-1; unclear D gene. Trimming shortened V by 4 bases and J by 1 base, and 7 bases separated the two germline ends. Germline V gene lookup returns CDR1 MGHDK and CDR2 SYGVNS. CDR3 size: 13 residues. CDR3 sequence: CASSAGANTEAFF. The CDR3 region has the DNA TGTGCCAGCAGTGCGGGTGCGAACACTGAAGCTTTCTTT.

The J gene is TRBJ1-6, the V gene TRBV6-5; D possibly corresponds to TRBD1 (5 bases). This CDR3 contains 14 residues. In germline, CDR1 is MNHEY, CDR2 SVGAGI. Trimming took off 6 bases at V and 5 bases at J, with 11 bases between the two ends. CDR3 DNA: TGTGCCAGCAGCCAGGGACTGAATAATTCACCCCTCCACTTT. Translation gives CASSQGLNNSPLHF.

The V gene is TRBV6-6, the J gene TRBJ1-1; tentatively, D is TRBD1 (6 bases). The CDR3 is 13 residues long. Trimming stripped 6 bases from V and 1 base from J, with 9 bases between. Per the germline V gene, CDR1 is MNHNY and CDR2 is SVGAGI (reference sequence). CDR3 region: CASSQGKNTEAFF. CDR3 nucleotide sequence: TGTGCCAGCAGCCAGGGGAAGAACACTGAAGCTTTCTTT.

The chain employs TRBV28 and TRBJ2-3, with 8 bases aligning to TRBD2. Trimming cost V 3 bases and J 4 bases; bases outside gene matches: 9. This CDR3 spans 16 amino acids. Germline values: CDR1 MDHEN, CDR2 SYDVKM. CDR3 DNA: TGTGCCAGCAGTTTTAGCGGCGGGGGGTCATCAGATACGCAGTATTTT. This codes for CASSFSGGGSSDTQYF.

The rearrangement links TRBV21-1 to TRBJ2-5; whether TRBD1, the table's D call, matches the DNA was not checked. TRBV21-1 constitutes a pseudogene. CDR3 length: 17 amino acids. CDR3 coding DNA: TGTGCCAGCAGCAAAGATCGAACAGGGGGCTGGGTAGGGACCCAGTACTTC. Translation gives CASSKDRTGGWVGTQYF.

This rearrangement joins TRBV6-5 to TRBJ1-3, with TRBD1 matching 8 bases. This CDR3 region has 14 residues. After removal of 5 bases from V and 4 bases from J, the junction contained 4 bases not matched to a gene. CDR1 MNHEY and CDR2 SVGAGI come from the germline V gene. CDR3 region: CASSRTGSGNTIYF. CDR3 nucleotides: TGTGCCAGCAGTAGGACAGGGTCAGGAAACACCATATATTTT.

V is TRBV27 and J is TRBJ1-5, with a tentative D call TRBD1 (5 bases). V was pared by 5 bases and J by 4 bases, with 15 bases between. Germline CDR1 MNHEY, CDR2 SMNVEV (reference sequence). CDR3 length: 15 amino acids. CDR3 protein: CASSPAGRVNQPQHF. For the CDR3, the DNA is TGTGCCAGCAGTCCCGCCGGCAGGGTTAATCAGCCCCAGCATTTT.

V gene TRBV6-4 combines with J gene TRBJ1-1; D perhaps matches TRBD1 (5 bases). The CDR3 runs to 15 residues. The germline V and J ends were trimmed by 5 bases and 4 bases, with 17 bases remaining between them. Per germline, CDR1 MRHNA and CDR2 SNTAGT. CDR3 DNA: TGTGCCAGCAGTCGAGAGAGAGCAGGGCTCACTGAAGCTTTCTTT. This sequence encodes CASSRERAGLTEAFF.

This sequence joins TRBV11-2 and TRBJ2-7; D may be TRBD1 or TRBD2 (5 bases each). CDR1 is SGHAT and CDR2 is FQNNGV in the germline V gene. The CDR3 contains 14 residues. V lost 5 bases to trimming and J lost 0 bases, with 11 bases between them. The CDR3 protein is CASSEGTGSYEQYF. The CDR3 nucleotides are TGTGCCAGCAGCGAAGGGACGGGCTCCTACGAGCAGTACTTC.

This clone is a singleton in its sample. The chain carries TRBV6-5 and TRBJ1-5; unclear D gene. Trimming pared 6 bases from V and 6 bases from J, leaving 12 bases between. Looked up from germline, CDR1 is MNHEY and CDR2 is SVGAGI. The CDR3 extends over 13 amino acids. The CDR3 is CASSRELGQPQHF. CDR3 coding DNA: TGTGCCAGCAGCCGGGAGTTGGGTCAGCCCCAGCATTTT.

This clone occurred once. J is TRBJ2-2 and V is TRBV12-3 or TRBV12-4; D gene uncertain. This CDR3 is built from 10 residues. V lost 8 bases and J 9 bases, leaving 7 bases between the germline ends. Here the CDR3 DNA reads TGTGCCAGCGAACGAAGGGAGCTGTTTTTT. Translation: CASERRELFF.

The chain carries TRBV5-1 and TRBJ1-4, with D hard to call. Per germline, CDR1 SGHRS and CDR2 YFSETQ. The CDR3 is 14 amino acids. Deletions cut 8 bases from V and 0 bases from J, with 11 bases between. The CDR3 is CASRPTATNEKLFF. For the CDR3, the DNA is TGCGCCAGTCGGCCAACAGCAACTAATGAAAAACTGTTTTTT.

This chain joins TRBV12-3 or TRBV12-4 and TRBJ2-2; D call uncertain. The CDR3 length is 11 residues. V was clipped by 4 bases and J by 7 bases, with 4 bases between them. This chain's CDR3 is CASSSYGELFF. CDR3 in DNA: TGTGCCAGCAGTTCGTACGGGGAGCTGTTTTTT.

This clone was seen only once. The CDR3 region is CAWSDVGNYGYTF. As DNA, the CDR3 is TGTGCCTGGAGTGATGTCGGAAACTATGGCTACACCTTC. The chain joins TRBV30 to TRBJ1-2; D not resolved. Trimming pared 1 base from V and 2 bases from J, leaving 8 bases between. The length of the CDR3 is 13 residues. CDR1 GTSNPN and CDR2 SVGIG come from the germline V gene (reference sequence).

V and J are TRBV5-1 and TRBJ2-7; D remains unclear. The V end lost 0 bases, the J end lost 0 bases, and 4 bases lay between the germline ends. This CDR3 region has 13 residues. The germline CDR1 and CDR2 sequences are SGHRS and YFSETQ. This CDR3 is CASSLEISYEQYF. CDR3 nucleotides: TGCGCCAGCAGCTTGGAAATCTCCTACGAGCAGTACTTC.

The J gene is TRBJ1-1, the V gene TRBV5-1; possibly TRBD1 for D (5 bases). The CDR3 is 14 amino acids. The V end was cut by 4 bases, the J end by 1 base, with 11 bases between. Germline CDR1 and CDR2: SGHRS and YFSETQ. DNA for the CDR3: TGCGCCAGCAGCCCGACAGTATCGAACACTGAAGCTTTCTTT. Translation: CASSPTVSNTEAFF.

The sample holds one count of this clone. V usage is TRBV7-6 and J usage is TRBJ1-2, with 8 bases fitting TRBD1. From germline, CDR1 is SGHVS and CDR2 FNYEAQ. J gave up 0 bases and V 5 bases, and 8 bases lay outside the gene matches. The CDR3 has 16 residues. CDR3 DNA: TGTGCCAGCAGCCCCCGGACAGGGAGAACTAACTATGGCTACACCTTC. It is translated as CASSPRTGRTNYGYTF.

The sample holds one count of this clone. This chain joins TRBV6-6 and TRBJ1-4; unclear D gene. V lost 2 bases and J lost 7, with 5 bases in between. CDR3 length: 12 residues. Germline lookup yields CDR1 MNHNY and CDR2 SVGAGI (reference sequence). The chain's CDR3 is CASSYAGEKLFF. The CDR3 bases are TGTGCCAGCAGTTACGCGGGTGAAAAACTGTTTTTT.